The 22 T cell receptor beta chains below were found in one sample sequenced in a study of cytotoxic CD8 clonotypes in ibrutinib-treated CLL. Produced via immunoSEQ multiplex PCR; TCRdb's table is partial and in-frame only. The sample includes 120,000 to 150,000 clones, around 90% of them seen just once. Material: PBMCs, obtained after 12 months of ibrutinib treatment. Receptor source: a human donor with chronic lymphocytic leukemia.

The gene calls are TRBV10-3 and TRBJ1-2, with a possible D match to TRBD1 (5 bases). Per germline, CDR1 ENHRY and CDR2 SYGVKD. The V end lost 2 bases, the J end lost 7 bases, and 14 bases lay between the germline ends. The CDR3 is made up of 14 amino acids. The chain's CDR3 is CAISEGRERSGYTF. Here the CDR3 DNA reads TGTGCCATCAGTGAGGGCAGGGAACGGAGTGGCTACACCTTC.

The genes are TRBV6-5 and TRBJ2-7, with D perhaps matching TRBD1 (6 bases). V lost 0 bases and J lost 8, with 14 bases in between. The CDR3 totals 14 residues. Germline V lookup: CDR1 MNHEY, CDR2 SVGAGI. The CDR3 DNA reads TGTGCCAGCAGTTACTCTGGGTCCAGGGACAAGCAGTACTTC. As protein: CASSYSGSRDKQYF.

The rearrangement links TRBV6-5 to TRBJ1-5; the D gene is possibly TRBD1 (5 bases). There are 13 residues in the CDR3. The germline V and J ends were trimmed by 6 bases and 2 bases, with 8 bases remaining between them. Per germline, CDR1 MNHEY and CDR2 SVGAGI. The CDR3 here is CASSVGGNQPQHF. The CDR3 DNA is TGTGCCAGCAGCGTGGGGGGCAATCAGCCCCAGCATTTT.

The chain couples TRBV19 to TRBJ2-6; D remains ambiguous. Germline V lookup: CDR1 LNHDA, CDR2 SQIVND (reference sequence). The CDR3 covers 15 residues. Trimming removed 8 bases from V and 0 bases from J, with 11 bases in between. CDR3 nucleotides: TGTGCCAGTCGGGCAACAGACTCTGGGGCCAACGTCCTGACTTTC. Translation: CASRATDSGANVLTF. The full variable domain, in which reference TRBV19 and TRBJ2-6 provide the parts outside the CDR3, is DGGITQSPKYLFRKEGQNVTLSCEQNLNHDAMYWYRQDPGQGLRLIYYSQIVNDFQKGDIAEGYSVSREKKESFPLTVTSAQKNPTAFYLCASRATDSGANVLTFGAGSRLTVL.

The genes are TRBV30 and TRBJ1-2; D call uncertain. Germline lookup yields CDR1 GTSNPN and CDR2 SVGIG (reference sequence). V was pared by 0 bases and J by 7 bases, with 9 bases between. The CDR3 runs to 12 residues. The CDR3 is CAWSVQVSGYTF. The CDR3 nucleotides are TGTGCCTGGAGTGTACAAGTGAGTGGCTACACCTTC.

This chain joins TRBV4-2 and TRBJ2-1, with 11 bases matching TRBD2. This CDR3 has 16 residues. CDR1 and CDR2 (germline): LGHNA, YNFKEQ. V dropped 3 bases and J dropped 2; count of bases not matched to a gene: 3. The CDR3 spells CASSQLAGGTYNEQFF. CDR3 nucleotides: TGTGCCAGCAGCCAGCTAGCGGGAGGAACCTACAATGAGCAGTTCTTC.

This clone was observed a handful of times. The CDR3: CSMSRDTNEAFF. The CDR3 DNA sequence: TGCAGCATGAGCCGGGACACGAATGAAGCTTTCTTT. V usage is TRBV29-1 and J usage is TRBJ1-1; D may be TRBD1 (6 bases). The CDR3 contains 12 residues. The germline V gene has CDR1 SQVTM and CDR2 ANQGSEA. Trimming removed 8 bases at V and 7 bases at J, with 17 bases between.

The CDR3 nucleotides read TGTGCCAGCAGCCCTGGGACAAGGGGCCGACCTACTGAAGCTTTCTTT. This gives the protein CASSPGTRGRPTEAFF. The rearrangement joins TRBV5-4 to TRBJ1-1; a weak D match, TRBD1 (6 bases). The CDR3 spans 16 residues. Between the trimmed V and J ends, which lost 4 bases and 5 bases, there was a span of 21 bases. Germline V lookup: CDR1 SGHNT, CDR2 YYREEE (reference sequence).

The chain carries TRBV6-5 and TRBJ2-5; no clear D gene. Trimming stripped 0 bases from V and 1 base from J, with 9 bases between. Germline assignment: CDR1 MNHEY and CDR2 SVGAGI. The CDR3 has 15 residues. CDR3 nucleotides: TGTGCCAGCAGTTACTCCCGCAGAGCCCAAGAGACCCAGTACTTC. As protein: CASSYSRRAQETQYF.

The CDR3 coding sequence is TGTGCCAGCAGCTTAACAGGGCCAGATCCCTATGGCTACACCTTC. Its translation: CASSLTGPDPYGYTF. V usage is TRBV7-8 and J usage is TRBJ1-2, with D perhaps matching TRBD1 (6 bases). The germline CDR1 and CDR2 sequences are SGHVS and FQNEAQ. Trimming took off 2 bases at V and 4 bases at J, with 14 bases between the two ends. This CDR3 region has 15 residues.

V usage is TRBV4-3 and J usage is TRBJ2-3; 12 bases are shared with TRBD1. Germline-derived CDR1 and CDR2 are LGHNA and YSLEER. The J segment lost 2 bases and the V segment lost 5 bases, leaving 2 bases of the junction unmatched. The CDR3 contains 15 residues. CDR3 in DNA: TGCGCCAGCAGCGGGACAGGGGGCTTCACAGATACGCAGTATTTT. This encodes CASSGTGGFTDTQYF.

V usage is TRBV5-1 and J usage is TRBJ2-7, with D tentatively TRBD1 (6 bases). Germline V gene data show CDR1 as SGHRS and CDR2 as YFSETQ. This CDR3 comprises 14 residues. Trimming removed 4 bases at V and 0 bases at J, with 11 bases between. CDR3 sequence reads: CASSLGDTSYEQYF. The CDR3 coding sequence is TGCGCCAGCAGCCTCGGGGACACCTCCTACGAGCAGTACTTC.

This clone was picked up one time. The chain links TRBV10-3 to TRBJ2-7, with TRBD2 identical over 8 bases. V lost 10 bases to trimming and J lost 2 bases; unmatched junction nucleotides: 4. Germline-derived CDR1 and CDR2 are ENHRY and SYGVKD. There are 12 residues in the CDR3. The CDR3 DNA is TGTGCCACTGCGGGAGGCCCCTACGAGCAGTACTTC. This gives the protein CATAGGPYEQYF.

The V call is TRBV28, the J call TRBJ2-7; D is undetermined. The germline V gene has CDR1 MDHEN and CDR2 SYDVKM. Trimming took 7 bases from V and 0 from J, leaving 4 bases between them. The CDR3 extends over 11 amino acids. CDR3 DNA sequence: TGTGCCAGCATCCGCTCCTACGAGCAGTACTTC. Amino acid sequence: CASIRSYEQYF.

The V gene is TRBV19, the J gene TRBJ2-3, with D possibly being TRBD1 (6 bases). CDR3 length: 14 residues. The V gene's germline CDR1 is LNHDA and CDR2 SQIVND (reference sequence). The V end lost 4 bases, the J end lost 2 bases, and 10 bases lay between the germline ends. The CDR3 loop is CASSRDKSTDTQYF. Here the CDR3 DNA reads TGTGCCAGTAGTAGGGACAAATCCACAGATACGCAGTATTTT.

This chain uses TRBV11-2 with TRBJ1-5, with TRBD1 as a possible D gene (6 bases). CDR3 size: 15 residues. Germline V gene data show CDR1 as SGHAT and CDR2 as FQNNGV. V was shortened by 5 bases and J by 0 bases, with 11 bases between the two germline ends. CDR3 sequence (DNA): TGTGCCAGCAGCCAGGGGACGGTTAGCAATCAGCCCCAGCATTTT. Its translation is CASSQGTVSNQPQHF.

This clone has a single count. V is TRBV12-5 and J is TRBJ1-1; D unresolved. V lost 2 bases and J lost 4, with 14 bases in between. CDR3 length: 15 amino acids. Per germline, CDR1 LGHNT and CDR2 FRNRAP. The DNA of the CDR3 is TGTGCTAGTGGTTTGTCTGTGGGCGGCGGCACTGAAGCTTTCTTT. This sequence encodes CASGLSVGGGTEAFF.

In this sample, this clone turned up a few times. The CDR3 spells CASSLRISGSTGELFF. The CDR3, as DNA: TGTGCCAGCAGCTTGAGGATTTCGGGATCGACCGGGGAGCTGTTTTTT. This chain joins TRBV7-9 and TRBJ2-2, with a tentative D call TRBD2 (5 bases). Trimming cost V 3 bases and J 5 bases, with 16 bases left between them. Germline CDR1 and CDR2: SEHNR and FQNEAQ (reference sequence). This CDR3 has 16 amino acids. Looking up the rest from reference TRBV7-9 and TRBJ2-2 gives the full variable domain: DTGVSQNPRHKITKRGQNVTFRCDPISEHNRLYWYRQTLGQGPEFLTYFQNEAQLEKSRLLSDRFSAERPKGSFSTLEIQRTEQGDSAMYLCASSLRISGSTGELFFGEGSRLTVL.

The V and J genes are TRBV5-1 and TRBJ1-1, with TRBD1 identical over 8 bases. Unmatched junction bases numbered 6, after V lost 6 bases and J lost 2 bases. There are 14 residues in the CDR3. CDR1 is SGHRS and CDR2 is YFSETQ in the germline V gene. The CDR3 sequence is CASTPGQANTEAFF. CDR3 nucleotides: TGCGCCAGCACGCCGGGACAGGCTAACACTGAAGCTTTCTTT. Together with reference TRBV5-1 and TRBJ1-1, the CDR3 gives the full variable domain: KAGVTQTPRYLIKTRGQQVTLSCSPISGHRSVSWYQQTPGQGLQFLFEYFSETQRNKGNFPGRFSGRQFSNSRSEMNVSTLELGDSALYLCASTPGQANTEAFFGQGTRLTVV.

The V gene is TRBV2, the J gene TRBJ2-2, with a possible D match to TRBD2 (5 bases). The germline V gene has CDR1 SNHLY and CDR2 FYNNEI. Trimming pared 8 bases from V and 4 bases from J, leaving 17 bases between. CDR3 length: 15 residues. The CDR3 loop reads CASLLRARGTGELFF. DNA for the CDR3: TGTGCCAGCCTTCTGAGGGCTCGAGGCACCGGGGAGCTGTTTTTT.

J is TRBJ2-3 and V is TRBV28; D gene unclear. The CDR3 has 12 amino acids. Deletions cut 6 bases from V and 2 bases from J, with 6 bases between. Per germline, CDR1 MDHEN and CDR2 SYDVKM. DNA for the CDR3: TGTGCCAGCAGACCTGCCACAGATACGCAGTATTTT. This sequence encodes CASRPATDTQYF. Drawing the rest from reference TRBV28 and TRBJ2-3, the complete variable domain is DVKVTQSSRYLVKRTGEKVFLECVQDMDHENMFWYRQDPGLGLRLIYFSYDVKMKEKGDIPEGYSVSREKKERFSLILESASTNQTSMYLCASRPATDTQYFGPGTRLTVL.

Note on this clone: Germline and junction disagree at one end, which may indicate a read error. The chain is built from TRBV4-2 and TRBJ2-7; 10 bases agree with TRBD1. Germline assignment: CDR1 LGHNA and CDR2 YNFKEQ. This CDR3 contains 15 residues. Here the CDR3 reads CTSSQARGQGYEQYF. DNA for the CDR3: TGTACCAGCAGCCAAGCCCGGGGACAGGGGTACGAGCAGTACTTC.